This TCR beta chain comes out of a study of response to subunit inactivated influenza vaccine. The CDR3 has 11 residues. With 7 bases removed from V and 7 bases from J, the gap between germline ends came to 8 bases. Germline V gene data show CDR1 as SNHLY and CDR2 as FYNNEI. TCRdb reprocessed the RT-PCR reads with MiXCR, giving one entry per CDR3 protein. There are 150,000 to 200,000 distinct CDR3 sequences in the sample; less than 15% occur only once, and approximately 30% lies in the top ten. Separately, the same data were catalogued under a study of T cells expressing NK-cell markers. From that report: The cDNA for TCR beta came from 5'RACE template switching with UMIs. Obtained from sorted CD3+CD56+NKG2C+, CD3+CD56+NKG2C- and CD3+CD56-NKG2C+ T cells were the TCR beta repertoires. There were seven HCMV-seropositive donors and one seronegative donor among the eight sequenced. Of CD8+ T cells, about 1.0-7.5% belonged to dominant NKG2C+ clonotypes in several donors. There were a handful of donors in whom these clonotypes also led the CD3+CD56-NKG2C+ fraction.

Material: CD8+ T cells sorted from PBMCs, obtained approximately 12 days after vaccination. The V call is TRBV2, the J call TRBJ2-1, with D uncertain. The source of this sequence is a man aged 50-59 years who received an inactivated influenza vaccine. CDR3 residues: CASNSINEQFF. The DNA for the CDR3 is TGTGCCAGCAATTCTATAAATGAGCAGTTCTTC.